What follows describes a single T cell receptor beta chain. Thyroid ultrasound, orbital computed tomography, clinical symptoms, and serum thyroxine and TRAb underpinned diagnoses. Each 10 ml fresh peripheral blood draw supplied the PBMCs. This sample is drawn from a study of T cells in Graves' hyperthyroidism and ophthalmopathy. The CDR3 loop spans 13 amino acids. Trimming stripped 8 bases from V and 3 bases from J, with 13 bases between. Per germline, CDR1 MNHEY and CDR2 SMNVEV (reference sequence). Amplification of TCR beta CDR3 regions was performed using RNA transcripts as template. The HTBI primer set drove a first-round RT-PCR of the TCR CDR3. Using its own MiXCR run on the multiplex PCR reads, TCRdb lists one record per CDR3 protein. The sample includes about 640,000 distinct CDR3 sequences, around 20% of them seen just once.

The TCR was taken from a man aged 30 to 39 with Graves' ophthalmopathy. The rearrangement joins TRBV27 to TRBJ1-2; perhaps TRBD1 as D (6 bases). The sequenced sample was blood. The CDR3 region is CASGNRGDYGYTF. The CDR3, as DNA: TGTGCCAGCGGAAATAGGGGGGACTATGGCTACACCTTC.